The rows below give T cell receptor beta chains drawn from one sample of a study of shared clonotypes between healthy human individuals. Measured with immunoSEQ multiplex PCR; TCRdb has only the in-frame clones, and not every one. The profile shows around 1.4 million clones, about 98.5% of them singletons. The specimen sequenced was naive CD4+ T cells sorted from blood. The receptors stem from a man younger than 40 in good health. The conserved cysteine and the conserved F or W are not part of the CDR3 here. Fields, in order: V gene, J gene, D gene, CDR3 protein. D genes are given only for firm matches.

TRBV7-2,TRBJ2-2,.,ASSLDLANTGELF
TRBV5-1,TRBJ2-2,.,ASSLNRPGIGELF
TRBV7-2,TRBJ2-2,TRBD2,ASSSQPAGASFTGELF
TRBV25-1,TRBJ2-7,.,ASSDPQGGVYEQY
TRBV14,TRBJ2-7,.,ASSLLGRLY
TRBV7-8,TRBJ2-3,.,ASSFWAEVRSTDTQY
TRBV19,TRBJ2-1,.,ASSKGRARSSYNEQF
TRBV11-3,TRBJ2-1,.,ASRFVPDREQF
TRBV18,TRBJ2-5,TRBD2,ASQELAGNQETQY
TRBV11-3,TRBJ2-7,.,ASSLDSSSSYEQY
TRBV4-1,TRBJ1-5,.,ASSQDLLPYQPQH
TRBV9,TRBJ1-2,.,ASSVGIRGYT
TRBV28,TRBJ1-5,.,ASSSLGGLKQPQH
TRBV11-2,TRBJ2-7,.,ASSLGAGALAEQY
TRBV5-4,TRBJ2-5,TRBD2,ASSFRGSRETQY
TRBV27,TRBJ1-1,.,ASSSPRMGRPNTEAF
TRBV4-2,TRBJ2-3,TRBD2,ASSHGGGSGTTVTDTQY
TRBV14,TRBJ2-1,TRBD2,ASSREGPTSGSYNEQF
TRBV13,TRBJ2-5,.,ASSSSIRVLLGETQY
TRBV7-3,TRBJ2-7,.,ASSLSAGLEQY
TRBV9,TRBJ2-1,TRBD2,ASSPWTSGSYYNEQF
TRBV5-1,TRBJ1-1,TRBD1,ASRGQGMNTEAF
TRBV6-5,TRBJ2-3,.,ASSYLSGLGTDTQY
TRBV20-1,TRBJ2-1,.,SASVGPEQF
TRBV28,TRBJ2-7,.,ASSSGSGTGLKQY
TRBV6-5,TRBJ2-7,.,ASKAGPYEQY
TRBV11-2,TRBJ2-7,.,ASSRRGSYEQY
TRBV18,TRBJ2-6,TRBD1,ASSPTGQGAGANVLT
TRBV11-2,TRBJ2-7,.,ASSLGDGYEQY
TRBV15,TRBJ2-7,.,ATSRDLGRTYEQY
TRBV18,TRBJ2-7,TRBD2,ASSPRQREGYEQY
TRBV6-6,TRBJ2-3,.,ASSSFRDTQY
TRBV9,TRBJ2-1,TRBD2,ASSPASGSIYNEQF
TRBV7-9,TRBJ2-7,TRBD1,ASSRQGAWEQY
TRBV6-6,TRBJ2-3,TRBD2,ASRPLGLGSDTQY
TRBV14,TRBJ1-2,.,ASSHGLNYGYT
TRBV10-3,TRBJ2-2,.,AISENSVKLAGELF
TRBV11-2,TRBJ1-5,.,ASSLFGEGQPQH
TRBV5-1,TRBJ2-6,.,ASMTLPSGANVLT
TRBV18,TRBJ1-2,.,ASSPGRHLNYGYT
TRBV28,TRBJ2-4,.,ASSPRNIQY
TRBV5-1,TRBJ2-5,TRBD2,ASSSLPGTSGRVETQY
TRBV6-1,TRBJ2-2,.,ASSVRAAGGELF
TRBV27,TRBJ2-2,TRBD2,ASSLLAGVGTGELF
TRBV27,TRBJ1-1,.,ASSLGRGTVNTEAF
TRBV7-2,TRBJ2-7,TRBD2,ASSPTSGSYEQY
TRBV20-1,TRBJ2-5,.,SASFGETQY
TRBV28,TRBJ2-1,TRBD2,ASSPVSGRGF